This T cell receptor beta chain was found in a study of T cell changes during pregnancy in multiple sclerosis. Germline V gene data show CDR1 as SGHRS and CDR2 as YFSETQ. The CDR3 covers 15 residues. Trimming pared 1 base from V and 1 base from J, leaving 8 bases between. The repertoire was sequenced with immunoSEQ multiplex PCR; TCRdb's copy has only in-frame clones and lacks some. The sample consists of tens of thousands of clones, more than 85% of them appearing once. The TCR was taken from a female donor with multiple sclerosis, enrolled in a pregnancy study. Sequenced here: peripheral blood, sampled in the first trimester of pregnancy. V and J are TRBV5-1 and TRBJ2-2, with D unresolved. For the CDR3, the DNA is TGCGCCAGCAGCTTGTTAGCAAAGAACACCGGGGAGCTGTTTTTT. This gives the protein CASSLLAKNTGELFF.